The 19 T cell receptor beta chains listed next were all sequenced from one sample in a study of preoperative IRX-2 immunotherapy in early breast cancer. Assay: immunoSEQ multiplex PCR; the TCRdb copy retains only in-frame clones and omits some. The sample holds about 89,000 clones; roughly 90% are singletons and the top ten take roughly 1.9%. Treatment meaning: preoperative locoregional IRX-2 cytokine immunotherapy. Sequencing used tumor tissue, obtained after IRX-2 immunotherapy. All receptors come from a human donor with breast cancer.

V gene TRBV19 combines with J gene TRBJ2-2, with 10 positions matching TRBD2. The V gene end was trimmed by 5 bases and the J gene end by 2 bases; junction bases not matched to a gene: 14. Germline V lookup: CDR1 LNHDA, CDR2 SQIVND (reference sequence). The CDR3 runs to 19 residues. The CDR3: CASSPRLAGRTFNTGELFF. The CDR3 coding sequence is TGTGCCAGTAGTCCAAGACTAGCGGGCCGTACATTCAACACCGGGGAGCTGTTTTTT.

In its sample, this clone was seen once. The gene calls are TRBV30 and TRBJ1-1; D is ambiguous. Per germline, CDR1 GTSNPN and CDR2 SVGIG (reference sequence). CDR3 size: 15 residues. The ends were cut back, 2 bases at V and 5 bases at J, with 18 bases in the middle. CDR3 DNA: TGTGCCTGGAGTCCGGGGTATGGTGTACGGACTGAAGCTTTCTTT. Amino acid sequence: CAWSPGYGVRTEAFF.

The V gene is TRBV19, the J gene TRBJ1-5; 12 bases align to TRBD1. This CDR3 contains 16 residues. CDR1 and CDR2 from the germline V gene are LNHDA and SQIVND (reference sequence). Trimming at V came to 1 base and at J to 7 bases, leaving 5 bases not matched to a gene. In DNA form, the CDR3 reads TGTGCCAGTAGTATAGTAGGGACAGGGGGCCGGCAGCCCCAGCATTTT. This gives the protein CASSIVGTGGRQPQHF.

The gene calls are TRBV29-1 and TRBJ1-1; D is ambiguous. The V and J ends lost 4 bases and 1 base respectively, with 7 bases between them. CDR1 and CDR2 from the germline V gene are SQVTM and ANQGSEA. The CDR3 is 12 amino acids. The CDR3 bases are TGCAGCGTTGTCGGGCCGAACACTGAAGCTTTCTTT. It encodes CSVVGPNTEAFF.

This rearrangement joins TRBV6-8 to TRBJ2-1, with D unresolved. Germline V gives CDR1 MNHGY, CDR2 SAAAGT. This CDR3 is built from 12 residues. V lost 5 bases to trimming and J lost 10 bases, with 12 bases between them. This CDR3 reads CASSDFFGEQFF. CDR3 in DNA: TGTGCCAGCAGTGACTTTTTTGGAGAGCAGTTCTTC.

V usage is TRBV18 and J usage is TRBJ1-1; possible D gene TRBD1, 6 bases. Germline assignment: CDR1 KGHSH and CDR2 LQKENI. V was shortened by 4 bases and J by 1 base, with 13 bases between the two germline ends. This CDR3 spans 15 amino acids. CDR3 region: CASSQTGLGNTEAFF. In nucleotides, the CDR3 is TGTGCCAGCTCACAGACAGGTTTGGGGAACACTGAAGCTTTCTTT.

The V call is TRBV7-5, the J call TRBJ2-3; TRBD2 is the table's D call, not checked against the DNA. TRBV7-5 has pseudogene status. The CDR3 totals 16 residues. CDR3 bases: TGTGCCAGCAGCCGACTAGCGGGGATGAGCACAGATACGCAGTATTTT. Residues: CASSRLAGMSTDTQYF.

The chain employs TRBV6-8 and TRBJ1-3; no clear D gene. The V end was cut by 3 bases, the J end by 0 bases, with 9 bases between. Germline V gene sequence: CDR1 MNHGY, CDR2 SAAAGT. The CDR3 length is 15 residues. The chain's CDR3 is CASSYGGSSGNTIYF. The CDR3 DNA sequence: TGTGCCAGCAGTTATGGTGGCAGCTCTGGAAACACCATATATTTT.

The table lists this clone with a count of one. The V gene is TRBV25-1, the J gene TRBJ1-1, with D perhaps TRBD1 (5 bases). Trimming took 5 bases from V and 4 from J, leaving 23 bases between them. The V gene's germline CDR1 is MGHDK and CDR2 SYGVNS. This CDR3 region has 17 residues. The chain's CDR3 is CASSSHSGTPWGTEAFF. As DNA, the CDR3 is TGTGCCAGCAGTTCACACTCCGGGACCCCCTGGGGCACTGAAGCTTTCTTT.

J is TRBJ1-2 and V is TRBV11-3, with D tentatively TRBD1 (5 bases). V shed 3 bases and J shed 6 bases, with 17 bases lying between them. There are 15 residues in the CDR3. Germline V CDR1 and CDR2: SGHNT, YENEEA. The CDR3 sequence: CASSLALGGYNGYTF. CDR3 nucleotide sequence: TGTGCCAGCAGCTTGGCACTCGGGGGATATAATGGCTACACCTTC.

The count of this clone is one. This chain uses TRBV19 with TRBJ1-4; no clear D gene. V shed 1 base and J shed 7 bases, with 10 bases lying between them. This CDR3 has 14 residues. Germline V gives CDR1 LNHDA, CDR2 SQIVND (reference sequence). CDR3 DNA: TGTGCCAGTAGTATAGGGCCGGGCTCTGAAAAACTGTTTTTT. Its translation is CASSIGPGSEKLFF.

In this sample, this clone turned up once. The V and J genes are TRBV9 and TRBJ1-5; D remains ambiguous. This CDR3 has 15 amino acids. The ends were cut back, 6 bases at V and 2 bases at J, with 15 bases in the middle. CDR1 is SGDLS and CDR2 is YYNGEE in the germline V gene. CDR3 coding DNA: TGTGCCAGCAATCCGGTGCGTGGGGGCAATCAGCCCCAGCATTTT. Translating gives CASNPVRGGNQPQHF. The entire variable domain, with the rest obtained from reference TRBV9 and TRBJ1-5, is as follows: DSGVTQTPKHLITATGQRVTLRCSPRSGDLSVYWYQQSLDQGLQFLIQYYNGEERAKGNILERFSAQQFPDLHSELNLSSLELGDSALYFCASNPVRGGNQPQHFGDGTRLSIL.

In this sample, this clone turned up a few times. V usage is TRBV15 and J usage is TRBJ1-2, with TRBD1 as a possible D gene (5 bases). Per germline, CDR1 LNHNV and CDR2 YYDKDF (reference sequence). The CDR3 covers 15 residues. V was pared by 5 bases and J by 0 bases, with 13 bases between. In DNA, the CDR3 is TGTGCCACCAGCCCCCGGGGGAGGACTAACTATGGCTACACCTTC. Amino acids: CATSPRGRTNYGYTF.

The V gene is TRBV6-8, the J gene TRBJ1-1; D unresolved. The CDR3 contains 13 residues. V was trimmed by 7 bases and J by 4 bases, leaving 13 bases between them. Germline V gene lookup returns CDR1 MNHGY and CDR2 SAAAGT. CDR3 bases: TGTGCCAGCACCTCTACAGAGCCCACTGAAGCTTTCTTT. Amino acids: CASTSTEPTEAFF.

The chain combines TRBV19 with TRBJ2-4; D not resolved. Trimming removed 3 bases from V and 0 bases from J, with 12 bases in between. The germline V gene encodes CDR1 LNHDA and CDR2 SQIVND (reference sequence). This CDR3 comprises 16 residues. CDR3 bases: TGTGCCAGTAGTATCCCGGCAGGCCGAGCCAAAAACATTCAGTACTTC. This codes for CASSIPAGRAKNIQYF.

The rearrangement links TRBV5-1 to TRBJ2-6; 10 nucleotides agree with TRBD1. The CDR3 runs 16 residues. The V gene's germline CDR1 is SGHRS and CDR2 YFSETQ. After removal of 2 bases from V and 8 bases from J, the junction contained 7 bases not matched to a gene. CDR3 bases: TGCGCCAGCAGCTTTACTCCGGGACAGGGGTCCAACGTCCTGACTTTC. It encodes CASSFTPGQGSNVLTF.

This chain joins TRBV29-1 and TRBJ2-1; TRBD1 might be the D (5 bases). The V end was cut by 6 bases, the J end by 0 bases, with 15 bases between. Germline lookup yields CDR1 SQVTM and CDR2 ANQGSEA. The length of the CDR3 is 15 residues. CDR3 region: CSVMRGQDSYNEQFF. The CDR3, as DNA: TGCAGCGTCATGCGTGGACAAGACTCCTACAATGAGCAGTTCTTC.

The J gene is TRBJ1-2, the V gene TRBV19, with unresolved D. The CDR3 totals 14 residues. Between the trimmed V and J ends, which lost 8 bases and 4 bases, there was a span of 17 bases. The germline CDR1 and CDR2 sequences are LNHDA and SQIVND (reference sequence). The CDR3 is CASAMAVAAYGYTF. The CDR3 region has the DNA TGTGCCAGTGCTATGGCCGTGGCAGCCTATGGCTACACCTTC.

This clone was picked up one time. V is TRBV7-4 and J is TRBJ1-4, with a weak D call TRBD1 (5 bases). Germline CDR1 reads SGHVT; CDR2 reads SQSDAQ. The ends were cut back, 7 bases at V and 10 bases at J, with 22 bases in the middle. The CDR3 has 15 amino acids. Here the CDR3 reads CASNLRGLGSGKLFF. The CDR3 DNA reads TGTGCCAGCAACCTTAGGGGTCTGGGGAGTGGAAAACTGTTTTTT.